Below are 3 T cell receptor beta chains sequenced from a single sample in a study of shared clonotypes between healthy human individuals. The repertoire was sequenced with immunoSEQ multiplex PCR; TCRdb's copy has only in-frame clones and lacks some. The table has about 2.4 million clones, roughly 93% seen once; the top ten hold roughly 0.36%. Sequencing input: naive CD4+ T cells from PBMCs. Subset indicated: CD45RA+ positively selected. The receptors come from a man between 18 and 35 years old in good health. Some clones in this sample may be carry-over from other donors' samples.

The J gene is TRBJ2-2, the V gene TRBV9; no clear D. CDR3 length equals 15 residues. V lost 4 bases to trimming and J lost 4 bases, with 14 bases between them. Germline values: CDR1 SGDLS, CDR2 YYNGEE. The CDR3 nucleotides read TGTGCCAGCAGCCCCCTGGCCCGTGGCACCGGGGAGCTGTTTTTT. Translation gives CASSPLARGTGELFF.

This clone appeared a single time. This chain joins TRBV2 and TRBJ2-7; either TRBD1 or TRBD2 may supply D (5 bases each). With 6 bases removed from V and 0 bases from J, the gap between germline ends came to 12 bases. CDR3 length: 14 residues. Germline V CDR1 and CDR2: SNHLY, FYNNEI. CDR3 nucleotide sequence: TGTGCCAGCAGCCGAGGGACGAGCTCCTACGAGCAGTACTTC. It is translated as CASSRGTSSYEQYF.

The V call is TRBV6-1, the J call TRBJ2-5; D is ambiguous. V was trimmed by 1 base and J by 5 bases, leaving 11 bases between them. Germline CDR1 is MNHNS and CDR2 is SASEGT. The CDR3 runs 14 residues. This CDR3 reads CASSEEGRTETQYF. The DNA of the CDR3 is TGTGCCAGCAGTGAAGAGGGCAGAACGGAGACCCAGTACTTC.